Detailed here is one T cell receptor beta chain. Its specificity is not known. The data were taken from a study of T cells in narcolepsy. V gave up 6 bases and J gave up 5 bases, with 20 bases separating them. The CDR3 sequence is 15 residues long. The germline CDR1 and CDR2 sequences are MNHNS and SASEGT. Clones were sequenced by immunoSEQ multiplex PCR, and TCRdb holds only the in-frame ones, with some missing. The profile shows around 26,000 clones, 55% to 65% of them singletons. Study observations and caveats: Same-patient CSF and blood CD4+ T cell clonotypes included HCRT-specific and TRIB2-specific autoreactive ones. Healthy controls reportedly lacked the autoreactive clonotypes serially found in patients' blood.

This TCR was sampled from a human donor in good health. The chain is built from TRBV6-1 and TRBJ2-7, with a weak D call TRBD2 (5 bases). Input material: memory (CD45RA-) CD4+ T cells from blood. As DNA, the CDR3 is TGTGCCAGCAGGGCCCCCACTTCTTACGGGGACGAGCAGTACTTC. Residues: CASRAPTSYGDEQYF.